Each of the 5 T cell receptor beta chains below was sequenced from the same sample in a study of regulatory T cells in long-lasting Graves disease. Library construction for TCR beta used iRepertoire HTBI primers and Arm-PCR of CDR3 regions. TCRdb redid the calling of the multiplex PCR reads with MiXCR, one entry per CDR3 protein. The sample contains under 500,000 distinct CDR3 sequences, about 16% of which appear only once. As to time point: newly diagnosed GD, antithyroid drugs for less than 3 months. PBMC RNA was the source of the TCR library. The sample was also linked to a second study, of T cells in Graves' hyperthyroidism and ophthalmopathy.

The material sequenced was peripheral blood mononuclear cells (PBMCs), taken at new diagnosis, from a patient treated with antithyroid drugs. These TCRs come from a woman in her 30s with Graves disease.

The table lists this clonotype with many counts. This chain links TRBV28 with TRBJ1-1, with no clear D. Germline assignment: CDR1 MDHEN and CDR2 SYDVKM. Trimming left V 6 bases short and J 0 bases short, with 11 bases between. The CDR3 loop spans 14 amino acids. CDR3 sequence reads: CASSRETMNTEAFF. The CDR3 coding sequence is TGTGCCAGCAGCCGGGAAACCATGAACACTGAAGCTTTCTTT.

This rearrangement joins TRBV7-2 to TRBJ1-1; a weak D match, TRBD1 (6 bases). Trimming shortened V by 6 bases and J by 4 bases, and 18 bases separated the two germline ends. The CDR3 totals 15 residues. Germline CDR1 reads SGHTA; CDR2 reads FQGNSA. The CDR3 loop is CASRGGGAGVTEAFF. CDR3 sequence (DNA): TGTGCCAGCAGGGGTGGGGGGGCCGGGGTCACTGAAGCTTTCTTT.

This clonotype was counted at least ten times. This chain connects TRBV28 to TRBJ2-1; 11 bases map to TRBD2. CDR1 MDHEN and CDR2 SYDVKM come from the germline V gene. The CDR3 has 15 residues. J was trimmed by 4 bases and V by 7 bases; bases with no gene match: 6. The DNA of the CDR3 is TGTGCCAGCACAAGCGGGACTAGCGGATACAATGAGCAGTTCTTC. The encoded protein is CASTSGTSGYNEQFF.

This clonotype was found many times. The DNA is omitted, as the CDR3 cannot be located on it reliably, and the CDR3 follows TCRdb's listing. CDR3 sequence: CASSSSGATSYNEQFF. The chain couples TRBV28 to TRBJ2-1; the D segment call TRBD1 is taken from the table without a DNA check. Inclusive of both ends, the CDR3 amounts to 16 amino acids. The germline CDR1 and CDR2 sequences are MDHEN and SYDVKM.

In its sample, this clonotype was seen a few times. The V call is TRBV9, the J call TRBJ2-6; no firm D call. The CDR3 has 12 residues. V was clipped by 7 bases and J by 6 bases, with 8 bases between them. Germline assignment: CDR1 SGDLS and CDR2 YYNGEE. This chain's CDR3 is CASRREANVLTF. The CDR3, as DNA: TGTGCCAGCCGCCGTGAGGCCAACGTCCTGACTTTC.